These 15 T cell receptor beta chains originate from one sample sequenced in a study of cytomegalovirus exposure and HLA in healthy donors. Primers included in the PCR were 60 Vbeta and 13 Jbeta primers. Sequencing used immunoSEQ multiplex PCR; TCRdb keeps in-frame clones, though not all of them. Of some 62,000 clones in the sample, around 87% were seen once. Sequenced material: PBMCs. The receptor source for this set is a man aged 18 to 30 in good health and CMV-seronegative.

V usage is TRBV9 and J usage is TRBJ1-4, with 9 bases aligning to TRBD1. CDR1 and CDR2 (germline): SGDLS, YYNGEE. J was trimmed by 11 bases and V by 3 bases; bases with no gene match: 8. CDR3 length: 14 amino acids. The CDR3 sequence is CASSGGTGLEKLFF. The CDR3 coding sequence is TGTGCCAGCAGCGGCGGGACAGGGTTAGAGAAACTGTTTTTT.

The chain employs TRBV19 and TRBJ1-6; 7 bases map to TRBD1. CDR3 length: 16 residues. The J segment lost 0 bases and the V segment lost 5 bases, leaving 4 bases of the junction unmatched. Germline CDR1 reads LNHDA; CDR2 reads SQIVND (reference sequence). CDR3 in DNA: TGTGCCAGTAGTCCGACAGGGAGCTCCTATAATTCACCCCTCCACTTT. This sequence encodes CASSPTGSSYNSPLHF.

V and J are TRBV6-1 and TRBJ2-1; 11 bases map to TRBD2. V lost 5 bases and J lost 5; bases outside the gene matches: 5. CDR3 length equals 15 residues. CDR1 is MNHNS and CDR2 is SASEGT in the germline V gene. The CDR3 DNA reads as TGTGCCAGCAGTAAACTAGCGGGGGTCGACAATGAGCAGTTCTTC. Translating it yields CASSKLAGVDNEQFF.

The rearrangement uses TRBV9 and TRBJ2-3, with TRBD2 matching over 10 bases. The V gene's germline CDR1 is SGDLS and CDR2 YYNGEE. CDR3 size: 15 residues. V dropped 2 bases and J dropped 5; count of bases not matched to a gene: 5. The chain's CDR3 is CASSVSGGAGDTQYF. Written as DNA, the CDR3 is TGTGCCAGCAGCGTCAGCGGGGGGGCCGGAGATACGCAGTATTTT.

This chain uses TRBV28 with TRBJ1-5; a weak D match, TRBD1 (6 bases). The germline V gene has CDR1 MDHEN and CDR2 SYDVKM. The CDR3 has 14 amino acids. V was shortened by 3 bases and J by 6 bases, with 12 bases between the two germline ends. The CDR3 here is CASSLLGASQPQHF. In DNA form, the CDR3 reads TGTGCCAGCAGTTTGTTGGGGGCTAGTCAGCCCCAGCATTTT.

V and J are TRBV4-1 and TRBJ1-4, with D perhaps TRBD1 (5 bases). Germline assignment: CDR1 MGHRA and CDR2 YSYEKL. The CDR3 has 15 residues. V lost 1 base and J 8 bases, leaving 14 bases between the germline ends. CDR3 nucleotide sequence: TGCGCCAGCAGCCAAGTTTCTAGGGGTGACGAAAAACTGTTTTTT. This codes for CASSQVSRGDEKLFF.

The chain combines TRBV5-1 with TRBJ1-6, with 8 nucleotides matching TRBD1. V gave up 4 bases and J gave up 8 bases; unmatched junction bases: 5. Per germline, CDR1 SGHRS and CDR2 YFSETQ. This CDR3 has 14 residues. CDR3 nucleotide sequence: TGCGCCAGCAGCCCGGACAGGGACGATTCACCCCTCCACTTT. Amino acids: CASSPDRDDSPLHF.

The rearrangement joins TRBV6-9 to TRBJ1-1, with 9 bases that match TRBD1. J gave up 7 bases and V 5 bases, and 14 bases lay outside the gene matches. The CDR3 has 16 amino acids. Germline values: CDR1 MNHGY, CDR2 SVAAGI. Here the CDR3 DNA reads TGTGCCAGCAGTCACCGGGACAGGGTGGATTTGGGTGAAGCTTTCTTT. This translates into CASSHRDRVDLGEAFF.

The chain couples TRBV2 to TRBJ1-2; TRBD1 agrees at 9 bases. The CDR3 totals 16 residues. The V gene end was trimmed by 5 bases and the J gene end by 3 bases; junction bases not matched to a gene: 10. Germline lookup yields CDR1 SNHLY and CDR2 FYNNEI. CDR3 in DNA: TGTGCCAGCAGTTACCAGGACAGGGGATACGACTATGGCTACACCTTC. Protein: CASSYQDRGYDYGYTF.

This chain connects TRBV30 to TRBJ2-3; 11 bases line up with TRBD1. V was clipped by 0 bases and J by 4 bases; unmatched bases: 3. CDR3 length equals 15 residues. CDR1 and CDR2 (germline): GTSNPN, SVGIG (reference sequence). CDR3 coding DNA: TGTGCCTGGAGTGTAGGGACAGGGGGTCCAGATACGCAGTATTTT. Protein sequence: CAWSVGTGGPDTQYF.

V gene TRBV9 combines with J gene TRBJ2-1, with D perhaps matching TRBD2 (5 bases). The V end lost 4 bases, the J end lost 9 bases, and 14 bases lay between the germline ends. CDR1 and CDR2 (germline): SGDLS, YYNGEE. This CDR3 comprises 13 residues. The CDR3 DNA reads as TGTGCCAGCAGCATAATTCGGGATGGTGAGCAGTTCTTC. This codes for CASSIIRDGEQFF.

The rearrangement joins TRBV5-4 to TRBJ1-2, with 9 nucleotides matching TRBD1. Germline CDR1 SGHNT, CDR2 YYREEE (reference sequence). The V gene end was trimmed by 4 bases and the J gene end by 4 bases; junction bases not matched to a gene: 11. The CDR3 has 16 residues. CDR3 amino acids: CASSAEPGQGGYGYTF. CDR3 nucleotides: TGTGCCAGCAGCGCCGAGCCGGGACAGGGTGGCTATGGCTACACCTTC. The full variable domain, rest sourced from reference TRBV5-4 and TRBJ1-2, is ETGVTQSPTHLIKTRGQQVTLRCSSQSGHNTVSWYQQALGQGPQFIFQYYREEENGRGNFPPRFSGLQFPNYSSELNVNALELDDSALYLCASSAEPGQGGYGYTFGSGTRLTVV.

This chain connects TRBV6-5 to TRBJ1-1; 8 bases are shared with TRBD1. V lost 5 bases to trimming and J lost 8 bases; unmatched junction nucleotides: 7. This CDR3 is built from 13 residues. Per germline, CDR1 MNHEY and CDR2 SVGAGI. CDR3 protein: CASSAPGQEEAFF. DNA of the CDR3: TGTGCCAGCAGTGCACCGGGACAGGAGGAAGCTTTCTTT.

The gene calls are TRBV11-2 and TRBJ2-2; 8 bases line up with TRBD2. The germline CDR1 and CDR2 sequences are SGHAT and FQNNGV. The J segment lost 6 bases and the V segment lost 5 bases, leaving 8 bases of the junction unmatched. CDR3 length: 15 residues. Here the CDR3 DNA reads TGTGCCAGCAGCAATGCGGGGGGCCCCGCCGGGGAGCTGTTTTTT. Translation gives CASSNAGGPAGELFF.

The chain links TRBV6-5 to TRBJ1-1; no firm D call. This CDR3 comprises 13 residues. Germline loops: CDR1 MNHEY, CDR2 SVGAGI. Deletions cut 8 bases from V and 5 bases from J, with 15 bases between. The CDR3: CASRQIGDTEAFF. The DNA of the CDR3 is TGTGCCAGCCGACAAATAGGTGATACTGAAGCTTTCTTT.